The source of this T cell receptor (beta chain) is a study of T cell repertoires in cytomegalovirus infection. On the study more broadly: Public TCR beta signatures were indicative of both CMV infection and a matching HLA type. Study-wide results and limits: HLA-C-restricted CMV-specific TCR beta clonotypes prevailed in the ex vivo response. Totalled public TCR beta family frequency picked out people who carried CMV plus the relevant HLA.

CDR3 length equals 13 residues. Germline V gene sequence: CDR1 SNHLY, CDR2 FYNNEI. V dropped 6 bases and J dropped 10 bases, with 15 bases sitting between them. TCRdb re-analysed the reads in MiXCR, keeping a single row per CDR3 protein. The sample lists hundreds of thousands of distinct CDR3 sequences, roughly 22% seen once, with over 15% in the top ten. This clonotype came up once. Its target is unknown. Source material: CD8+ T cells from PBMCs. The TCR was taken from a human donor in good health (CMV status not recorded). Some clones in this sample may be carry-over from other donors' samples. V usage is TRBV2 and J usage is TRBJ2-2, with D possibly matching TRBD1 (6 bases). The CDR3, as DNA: TGTGCCAGCAGCCTAGGGGGTTTTGAGGAGCTGTTTTTT. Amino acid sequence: CASSLGGFEELFF.